One and the same sample provided the 5 T cell receptor beta chains below, sequenced in a study of T cells in Graves' hyperthyroidism and ophthalmopathy. The investigators amplified TCR beta CDR3 regions from RNA transcripts. The primer set for the first-round RT-PCR of the TCR CDR3 was HTBI. MiXCR, run by TCRdb on the multiplex PCR reads, gives a single entry per CDR3 protein. The profile shows 530,000 or so distinct CDR3 sequences, approximately 25% of them singletons. The sequenced material came from blood. These receptors came from a woman aged 30 to 39 with Graves' ophthalmopathy.

This clonotype was picked up a small number of times. This chain links TRBV20-1 with TRBJ1-1, with D tentatively TRBD1 (6 bases). V was clipped by 0 bases and J by 4 bases, with 12 bases between them. CDR1 and CDR2 from the germline V gene are DFQATT and SNEGSKA (reference sequence). CDR3 length equals 14 residues. CDR3 sequence: CSARDEGGGTEAFF. The CDR3, as DNA: TGCAGTGCTAGAGATGAGGGGGGGGGCACTGAAGCTTTCTTT.

V is TRBV3-1 and J is TRBJ2-7; D may be TRBD1 or TRBD2 (5 bases each). The CDR3 extends over 15 amino acids. Germline CDR1 reads LGHDT; CDR2 reads YNNKEL (reference sequence). With 0 bases removed from V and 4 bases from J, the gap between germline ends came to 13 bases. In nucleotides, the CDR3 is TGTGCCAGCAGCCAAGATCCGGGACGGATATACGAGCAGTACTTC. This codes for CASSQDPGRIYEQYF.

The rearrangement uses TRBV6-5 and TRBJ1-1; D remains unclear. The length of the CDR3 is 14 residues. CDR1 is MNHEY, CDR2 SVGAGI, per germline. V lost 4 bases and J 2 bases, leaving 11 bases between the germline ends. The CDR3, as DNA: TGTGCCAGCAGTTTCCTGATGGAAAACACTGAAGCTTTCTTT. It yields the protein CASSFLMENTEAFF.

This clonotype was detected many times. The chain combines TRBV11-2 with TRBJ2-7, with TRBD1 matching over 7 bases. From germline, CDR1 is SGHAT and CDR2 FQNNGV. V dropped 5 bases and J dropped 0; count of bases not matched to a gene: 10. The CDR3 runs to 16 residues. CDR3 sequence: CASSPRVAGGSYEQYF. The CDR3 bases are TGTGCCAGCAGCCCGAGGGTAGCAGGGGGCTCCTACGAGCAGTACTTC.

This clonotype was recorded at least ten times. The J gene is TRBJ1-1, the V gene TRBV12-3 or TRBV12-4, with D perhaps matching TRBD1 (6 bases). CDR3 length: 14 amino acids. The V end was cut by 1 base, the J end by 5 bases, with 11 bases between. CDR3 protein: CASSLGQGRTEAFF. The CDR3, as DNA: TGTGCCAGCAGTTTAGGTCAGGGGAGGACTGAAGCTTTCTTT.